The next 7 T cell receptor beta chains were all read from a single sample in a study of blood T cell repertoires in COVID-19. Sequencing was performed with immunoSEQ multiplex PCR; in TCRdb, only in-frame clones are kept and a portion is missing. The sample lists 350,000 to 550,000 clones; around nine tenths were seen once. Source material: PBMCs or T cells enriched from blood (not recorded which). These receptors were obtained from a woman aged 18-29 years with acute COVID-19.

The V gene is TRBV5-6, the J gene TRBJ2-1, with D unresolved. V dropped 7 bases and J dropped 5 bases, with 16 bases sitting between them. The CDR3 is 14 amino acids. CDR1 and CDR2 (germline): SGHDT, YYEEEE. The CDR3 bases are TGTGCCAGCCAACTTTCCCCCACAGACAATGAGCAGTTCTTC. This gives the protein CASQLSPTDNEQFF.

The chain joins TRBV7-9 to TRBJ1-1; 10 bases match TRBD1. After removal of 4 bases from V and 6 bases from J, the junction contained 14 bases not matched to a gene. The CDR3 is 17 amino acids. Germline assignment: CDR1 SEHNR and CDR2 FQNEAQ (reference sequence). The CDR3 spells CASSYPGQGSSGAEAFF. As DNA, the CDR3 is TGTGCCAGCAGCTACCCGGGACAGGGGAGTTCGGGAGCTGAAGCTTTCTTT.

V is TRBV6-5 and J is TRBJ1-5; no clear D. The V end lost 4 bases, the J end lost 3 bases, and 7 bases lay between the germline ends. Germline CDR1 and CDR2: MNHEY and SVGAGI. The length of the CDR3 is 13 residues. This chain's CDR3 is CASSWAVNQPQHF. As DNA, the CDR3 is TGTGCCAGCAGTTGGGCAGTCAATCAGCCCCAGCATTTT.

This rearrangement joins TRBV11-2 to TRBJ1-2, with TRBD1 identical over 8 bases. The CDR3 covers 16 residues. The trim removed 6 bases at V and 0 bases at J, leaving 9 bases unmatched. Per germline, CDR1 SGHAT and CDR2 FQNNGV. The CDR3 nucleotides are TGTGCCAGCAGATTAATCGGGACAGGAGCTAACTATGGCTACACCTTC. As protein: CASRLIGTGANYGYTF.

The V gene is TRBV5-5, the J gene TRBJ2-7; TRBD2 matches 13 bases. The germline V gene encodes CDR1 SGHKS and CDR2 YYEKEE (reference sequence). Trimming took 2 bases from V and 3 from J; bases not matched to a gene: 2. The CDR3 consists of 15 residues. CDR3 residues: CASSLTSGRVYEQYF. The CDR3 DNA reads TGTGCCAGCAGCTTAACTAGCGGGAGGGTCTACGAGCAGTACTTC.

The genes are TRBV19 and TRBJ2-7, with D tentatively TRBD1 (6 bases). This CDR3 region has 14 residues. The germline CDR1 and CDR2 sequences are LNHDA and SQIVND (reference sequence). V dropped 5 bases and J dropped 0 bases, with 11 bases sitting between them. The CDR3 region is CASSRTVSSYEQYF. The CDR3 DNA sequence: TGTGCCAGTAGTCGGACAGTAAGCTCCTACGAGCAGTACTTC.

This clone was counted once. The rearrangement joins TRBV27 to TRBJ1-4; D is unclear. Germline V lookup: CDR1 MNHEY, CDR2 SMNVEV (reference sequence). Deletions cut 6 bases from V and 0 bases from J, with 8 bases between. This CDR3 has 14 amino acids. CDR3 residues: CASRGVATNEKLFF. The CDR3 DNA is TGTGCCAGCAGGGGAGTAGCAACTAATGAAAAACTGTTTTTT.